This is a list of T cell receptor beta chains from one sample in a study of a mutant IDH1 vaccine in newly diagnosed glioma. The antigens for these receptors are not known. TCRdb's copy holds only in-frame clones and misses some; the assay was immunoSEQ multiplex PCR. The sample lists about 65,000 clones, around 83% occurring once. Sample: PBMCs, taken from a glioma patient whose treatment included an IDH1 peptide vaccine. The receptors come from a man aged 30 to 39 with glioma. Both conserved end residues are part of each CDR3. The D gene is left open where the match is weak. Clone sizes are given selectively: once, few, many, or a class where the clone is expanded.

j_call v_call d_call clone_size cdr3_nt cdr3_aa
TRBJ2-1 TRBV7-9 TRBD2 . TGTGCCAGCAGCTCCCCCCGAGCGGGGGATCAAGTTAGAGAGCAGTTCTTC CASSSPRAGDQVREQFF
TRBJ1-2 TRBV5-4 . . TGTGCCAGCAGCATCCCGACACTTAACTATGGCTACACCTTC CASSIPTLNYGYTF
TRBJ2-1 TRBV7-9 . . TGTGCCAGCAGCCTGGGGGACATGCCGGGACAATACAATGAGCAGTTCTTC CASSLGDMPGQYNEQFF
TRBJ2-5 TRBV2 . . TGTGCCAGCAGCCTAGAGTACCAAGAGACCCAGTACTTC CASSLEYQETQYF
TRBJ1-2 TRBV28 TRBD1 . TGTGCCAGCAGATACAGGGGGCCCACCTATGGCTACACCTTC CASRYRGPTYGYTF
TRBJ1-1 TRBV14 . . TGTGCCAGCAGCCAGAGAAACCCCCCCGGTGGCACTGAAGCTTTCTTT CASSQRNPPGGTEAFF
TRBJ2-6 TRBV9 TRBD1 . TGTGCCAGCAGCCCACGGACAGGGTTTAGCTCTGGGGCCAACGTCCTGACTTTC CASSPRTGFSSGANVLTF
TRBJ1-2 TRBV19 . . TGTGCGTCGTCAGCTAACTATGGCTACACCTTC CASSANYGYTF
TRBJ2-1 TRBV5-6 TRBD2 . TGTGCCAGCAGCCGACCTGGACTAGCGGGGGGCAGGGGAAATGAGCAGTTCTTC CASSRPGLAGGRGNEQFF
TRBJ2-5 TRBV18 TRBD1 . TGTGCCAGCTCATCGACAGGGTTCCAAGAGACCCAGTACTTC CASSSTGFQETQYF
TRBJ2-3 TRBV15 . . TGTGCCACCAGCAGATCCGGGACCCTAGGCACAGATACGCAGTATTTT CATSRSGTLGTDTQYF
TRBJ1-1 TRBV19 . . TGTGCCAGTAGTACCTGGGGGAACACTGAAGCTTTCTTT CASSTWGNTEAFF
TRBJ1-1 TRBV10-3 TRBD1 . TGTGCCATCAGTGAGACAGGGGACAGAGCTTTCTTT CAISETGDRAFF
TRBJ2-1 TRBV18 . once TGTGCCAGCTCACCACTCGGACTCCCCGTCGGTGAGCAGTTCTTC CASSPLGLPVGEQFF
TRBJ2-1 TRBV5-1 . . TGCGCCAGCGCTTCTGGGTATGAGCAGTTCTTC CASASGYEQFF
TRBJ1-2 TRBV27 TRBD1 . TGTGCCAGCAGTCGACAGGGAAACTATGGCTACACCTTC CASSRQGNYGYTF
TRBJ2-3 TRBV5-1 . . TGCGCCAGCAGCTTGGATCCGTCAGGGGGCACAGATACGCAGTATTTT CASSLDPSGGTDTQYF
TRBJ2-7 TRBV29-1 . . TGCAGCGTTGAGACGGCAGGGTGGTACGAGCAGTACTTC CSVETAGWYEQYF
TRBJ1-2 TRBV5-1 TRBD1 few TGCGCCAGCAGCACCGGGGACAGGGTGAACTATGGCTACACCTTC CASSTGDRVNYGYTF
TRBJ2-7 TRBV5-4 . once TGTGCCAGCAGCTTGAGGCAGGCTTTCTCCTACGAGCAGTACTTC CASSLRQAFSYEQYF
TRBJ1-6 TRBV6-1 TRBD1 once TGTGCCAGCAGTGTCCCAGACAGGGGGAATTCACCCCTCCACTTT CASSVPDRGNSPLHF
TRBJ1-1 TRBV18 . . TGTGCCAGCTCATTTTCAGGGGCGTCGAACACTGAAGCTTTCTTT CASSFSGASNTEAFF
TRBJ1-6 TRBV19 TRBD1 . TGTGCCAGCCACCCTGTCGGGACAGGGACCCAACCCCTCCACTTT CASHPVGTGTQPLHF
TRBJ1-3 TRBV7-9 . . TGTGCCAGCAGCACCTGGGACTCTGGAAACACCATATATTTT CASSTWDSGNTIYF
TRBJ2-7 TRBV18 . . TGTGCCAGCTCACCGGGGGGGGCCCCAAAGACTTACGAGCAGTACTTC CASSPGGAPKTYEQYF
TRBJ2-5 TRBV25-1 . . TGTGCCAGCAGTGAATCTGGGGCGGATCAAGAGACCCAGTACTTC CASSESGADQETQYF
TRBJ1-1 TRBV4-2 TRBD1 . TGTGCCAGCAGTCACCGGGACAGGGGGCAAAGCACTGAAGCTTTCTTT CASSHRDRGQSTEAFF
TRBJ2-2 TRBV19 . . TGTGCCAGTAGTATCGTCTTGGACACCGGGGAGCTGTTTTTT CASSIVLDTGELFF
TRBJ2-2 TRBV11-2 TRBD2 . TGTGCCAGCAGCCCGCGGACTAGCGGGGGAGCGAACACCGGGGAGCTGTTTTTT CASSPRTSGGANTGELFF
TRBJ2-3 TRBV18 . . TGTGCCAGCTCACCGGAGAGCACAGATACGCAGTATTTT CASSPESTDTQYF
TRBJ1-3 TRBV5-5 TRBD1 . TGTGCCAGCAGCCTCCGAGACAGGGGCGGGGGAAACACCATATATTTT CASSLRDRGGGNTIYF
TRBJ2-3 TRBV29-1 . . TGCAGCGTGGGCCCAAGGTTCAGCACAGATACGCAGTATTTT CSVGPRFSTDTQYF
TRBJ1-1 TRBV2 TRBD1 . TGTGCCAGCACTCCCGCAGGGGGCCGGACTGAAGCTTTCTTT CASTPAGGRTEAFF
TRBJ2-2 TRBV9 . . TGTGCCAGCAGCGTAGAATGGGTGAACACCGGGGAGCTGTTTTTT CASSVEWVNTGELFF
TRBJ1-3 TRBV27 TRBD1 . TGTGCCAGCCGGTCCGGAGGGGGCTCAGGAAACACCATATATTTT CASRSGGGSGNTIYF
TRBJ2-4 TRBV27 . . TGTGCCAGCAGTACTCCACTAGCCAAAAACATTCAGTACTTC CASSTPLAKNIQYF
TRBJ1-6 TRBV7-9 . . TGTGCCAGCAGCTTGTCGCCCGTTGGACCCTTTATCCATAATTCACCCCTCCACTTT CASSLSPVGPFIHNSPLHF